Shown below are 16 T cell receptor beta chains from a single sample sequenced in a study of T cell responses to AZD1222 COVID-19 vaccine. Here immunoSEQ multiplex PCR was the method, and the copy in TCRdb shows in-frame clones only, minus some. The top ten clones hold roughly 1.1% of a sample with 100,000 to 150,000 clones, just under 95% of them seen once. The sequencing used peripheral blood, collected 28 days after the second AZD1222 dose. These receptors came from an adult who received the AZD1222 COVID-19 vaccine.

The V call is TRBV7-8, the J call TRBJ1-5; 7 bases align to TRBD1. The ends lost 3 bases at V and 6 bases at J; junction bases unmatched: 5. This CDR3 region has 14 residues. Germline assignment: CDR1 SGHVS and CDR2 FQNEAQ. CDR3 nucleotides: TGTGCCAGCAGCTTCGACAGGGTCGGTCAGCCCCAGCATTTT. Its translation: CASSFDRVGQPQHF.

CDR3 sequence reads: CASFGSPGQKETQYF. DNA for the CDR3: TGTGCCAGCTTTGGCTCCCCGGGACAGAAAGAGACCCAGTACTTC. V usage is TRBV11-2 and J usage is TRBJ2-5, with TRBD1 identical over 7 bases. From germline, CDR1 is SGHAT and CDR2 FQNNGV. The CDR3 spans 15 residues. V lost 8 bases, J lost 3 bases, and 12 bases stayed unmatched.

The chain combines TRBV12-3 or TRBV12-4 with TRBJ1-2; D gene uncertain. The CDR3 is 13 amino acids. V lost 5 bases and J 4 bases, leaving 11 bases between the germline ends. The CDR3 DNA sequence: TGTGCCAGCAGTGCAGACGGCCCCTATGGCTACACCTTC. Translating gives CASSADGPYGYTF.

The chain employs TRBV3-1 (or the pseudogene TRBV3-2) and TRBJ2-3; TRBD1 aligns across 7 bases. Trimming took 4 bases from V and 2 from J; bases not matched to a gene: 3. The CDR3 is made up of 14 amino acids. Germline loops: CDR1 LGHDT, CDR2 YNNKEL (reference sequence). CDR3: CASSLQGITDTQYF. Written as DNA, the CDR3 is TGTGCCAGCAGCCTACAGGGGATCACAGATACGCAGTATTTT.

The rearrangement links TRBV7-2 to TRBJ2-2; 10 bases line up with TRBD1. The CDR3 has 16 residues. V lost 3 bases and J lost 5; bases outside the gene matches: 6. Germline-derived CDR1 and CDR2 are SGHTA and FQGNSA. CDR3 coding DNA: TGTGCCAGCAGCTTGGGGGACAGGGGAGCTACCGGGGAGCTGTTTTTT. Translating it yields CASSLGDRGATGELFF.

A single count supports this clone. This chain joins TRBV9 and TRBJ2-1; TRBD1 matches 8 bases. The CDR3 is made up of 15 amino acids. With 2 bases clipped from V and 5 bases from J, the junction kept 6 bases outside the gene matches. The germline V gene has CDR1 SGDLS and CDR2 YYNGEE. CDR3 loop: CASSVGDRRNNEQFF. CDR3 DNA: TGTGCCAGCAGCGTGGGGGACAGGAGGAACAATGAGCAGTTCTTC.

The chain employs TRBV27 and TRBJ1-6; possible D gene TRBD1, 6 bases. CDR1 and CDR2 (germline): MNHEY, SMNVEV (reference sequence). Trimming cost V 6 bases and J 7 bases, with 13 bases left between them. The CDR3 is 14 residues long. The CDR3 protein is CASSFRDMNSPLHF. CDR3 nucleotide sequence: TGTGCCAGCAGCTTCCGGGACATGAATTCACCCCTCCACTTT.

The chain links TRBV7-9 to TRBJ2-3, with D tentatively TRBD1 or TRBD2 (5 bases each). The CDR3 loop spans 14 amino acids. V gave up 3 bases and J gave up 4 bases, with 11 bases separating them. Germline CDR1 SEHNR, CDR2 FQNEAQ (reference sequence). CDR3 protein: CASSFTQGADTQYF. CDR3 bases: TGTGCCAGCAGCTTCACCCAGGGAGCAGATACGCAGTATTTT. Using reference TRBV7-9 and TRBJ2-3 for the parts outside the CDR3, the full variable domain is DTGVSQNPRHKITKRGQNVTFRCDPISEHNRLYWYRQTLGQGPEFLTYFQNEAQLEKSRLLSDRFSAERPKGSFSTLEIQRTEQGDSAMYLCASSFTQGADTQYFGPGTRLTVL.

In this sample, this clone turned up once. Here the CDR3 DNA reads TGTGCCAGCTCATTGACAGGGGAGGACTCTGTTGGCTACACCTTC. Protein: CASSLTGEDSVGYTF. This chain uses TRBV6-5 with TRBJ1-2; 8 bases are a match to TRBD1. The CDR3 totals 15 residues. Germline trimming cut 8 bases from V and 7 bases from J; bases unmatched to any gene: 15. Per germline, CDR1 MNHEY and CDR2 SVGAGI.

The chain combines TRBV4-2 with TRBJ2-7, with 8 bases identical to TRBD1. This CDR3 has 13 amino acids. The ends lost 4 bases at V and 6 bases at J; junction bases unmatched: 5. The germline CDR1 and CDR2 sequences are LGHNA and YNFKEQ. The CDR3 spells CASSRRQGLEQYF. The CDR3 region has the DNA TGTGCCAGCAGCCGAAGACAGGGGCTCGAGCAGTACTTC.

The chain couples TRBV27 to TRBJ1-4, with D perhaps matching TRBD1 (5 bases). Germline-derived CDR1 and CDR2 are MNHEY and SMNVEV (reference sequence). Trimming cost V 4 bases and J 7 bases, with 13 bases left between them. This CDR3 region has 14 residues. CDR3 sequence reads: CASSWGGEFEKLFF. In DNA form, the CDR3 reads TGTGCCAGCAGTTGGGGGGGGGAATTTGAAAAACTGTTTTTT.

V usage is TRBV29-1 and J usage is TRBJ2-1; a weak D match, TRBD1 (6 bases). CDR3 length: 15 amino acids. Germline lookup yields CDR1 SQVTM and CDR2 ANQGSEA. The ends were cut back, 7 bases at V and 0 bases at J, with 16 bases in the middle. The CDR3 sequence: CSAAVQGSSYNEQFF. The CDR3 DNA reads as TGCAGCGCCGCCGTCCAGGGGAGCTCCTACAATGAGCAGTTCTTC.

The genes are TRBV29-1 and TRBJ2-2; TRBD2 matches 10 bases. After removal of 3 bases from V and 6 bases from J, the junction contained 4 bases not matched to a gene. The germline V gene has CDR1 SQVTM and CDR2 ANQGSEA. The CDR3 runs to 14 residues. CDR3 sequence: CSVDPSGSSGELFF. In DNA, the CDR3 is TGCAGCGTTGATCCTAGCGGGAGTTCCGGGGAGCTGTTTTTT.

Here the CDR3 reads CASGKQGLNTGELFF. The CDR3 DNA reads as TGTGCCAGCGGGAAGCAGGGCCTGAACACCGGGGAGCTGTTTTTT. V gene TRBV7-6 combines with J gene TRBJ2-2; TRBD1 is a possible D gene (5 bases). The CDR3 sequence is 15 residues long. Germline V gives CDR1 SGHVS, CDR2 FNYEAQ. Trimming pared 8 bases from V and 1 base from J, leaving 14 bases between.

The chain couples TRBV6-2 or TRBV6-3 to TRBJ2-1, with 12 bases that match TRBD2. CDR1 is MNHEY, CDR2 SVGEGT, per germline. The CDR3 has 16 residues. The ends lost 5 bases at V and 6 bases at J; junction bases unmatched: 8. CDR3 residues: CASSTVLAGGANEQFF. The CDR3 DNA is TGTGCCAGCAGTACCGTTCTAGCGGGGGGGGCCAATGAGCAGTTCTTC.

The CDR3 sequence: CASSLLYHEQYF. The CDR3 bases are TGTGCCAGCAGCCTGCTATACCACGAGCAGTACTTC. The chain recombines TRBV5-4 with TRBJ2-7, with no clear D. This CDR3 is 12 amino acids long. The germline gives CDR1 SGHNT, CDR2 YYREEE (reference sequence). Trimming took 4 bases from V and 5 from J, leaving 10 bases between them.